This T cell receptor (beta chain) was observed in a study of CD8 T cells in Susac syndrome. The RNA, 0.5 to 1 ug, was put through reverse transcription using random hexamers. The method of amplification for TCR beta CDR3 was immunoSEQ multiplex PCR, covering 54 Vbeta and 13 Jbeta. TCRdb reanalysed the immunoSEQ multiplex PCR reads using MiXCR and keeps one entry per CDR3 protein. The repertoire holds about 180,000 distinct CDR3 sequences, with around 95% as singletons. A remark on this clonotype: At one boundary the junction diverges from the germline segment, which might be a read error.

CD8+ and CD4+ T cells taken from blood had their TCR beta sequenced. Relapsing-remitting disease, either stable or active, was present in the treatment-naive patients who were the multiple sclerosis controls. TEMRA cells underwent FACS enrichment and CD8+ and CD4+ T cells underwent negative isolation. This CDR3 spans 11 amino acids. Sequencing input: CD8+ T cells from PBMCs. This chain uses TRBV12-3 or TRBV12-4 with TRBJ2-1; TRBD2 agrees at 8 bases. The TCR originated in a human donor with multiple sclerosis. The CDR3 here is CASSPAGEQLF. The CDR3 DNA sequence: TGTGCCAGCAGCCCAGCGGGAGAGCAGCTCTTC.